One and the same sample provided the 2 T cell receptor beta chains below, sequenced in a study of identical twins. MiXCR, applied by TCRdb to the 5' RACE reads, yields one record per CDR3 protein. The table shows approximately 260,000 distinct CDR3 sequences, with around 15% occurring only once. Sequences were obtained from memory (CD45RO+) T cells sorted from blood. All receptors come from a woman under 30 in good health.

The V gene is TRBV27, the J gene TRBJ1-4, with a possible D match to TRBD1 (5 bases). Germline lookup yields CDR1 MNHEY and CDR2 SMNVEV (reference sequence). The CDR3 totals 15 residues. Trimming removed 6 bases at V and 0 bases at J, with 11 bases between. In DNA, the CDR3 is TGTGCCAGCAGCAGGGCATTTGCAACTAATGAAAAACTGTTTTTT. Protein sequence: CASSRAFATNEKLFF.

This clonotype has a handful of counts. The genes are TRBV21-1 and TRBJ1-1; TRBD1, as called in the table, went unchecked against the DNA. TRBV21-1 is designated a pseudogene. The CDR3 has 15 amino acids. Written as DNA, the CDR3 is TGTGCCAGCAGCAAAGAGGCGACCCCATCCCGGGAAGCTTTCTTT. This sequence encodes CASSKEATPSREAFF.